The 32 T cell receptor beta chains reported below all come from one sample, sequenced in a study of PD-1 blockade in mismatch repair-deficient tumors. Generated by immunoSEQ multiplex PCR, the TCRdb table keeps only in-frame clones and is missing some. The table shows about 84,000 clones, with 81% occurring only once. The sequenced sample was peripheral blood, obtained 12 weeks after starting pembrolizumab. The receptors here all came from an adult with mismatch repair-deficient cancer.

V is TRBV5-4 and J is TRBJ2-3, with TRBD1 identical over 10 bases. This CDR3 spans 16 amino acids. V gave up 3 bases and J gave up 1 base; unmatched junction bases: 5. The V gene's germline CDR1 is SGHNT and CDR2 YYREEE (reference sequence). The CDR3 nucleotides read TGTGCCAGCAGCTCCCGACAGGGGGCTGGCACAGATACGCAGTATTTT. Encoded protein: CASSSRQGAGTDTQYF. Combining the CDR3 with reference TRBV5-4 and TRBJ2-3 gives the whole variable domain ETGVTQSPTHLIKTRGQQVTLRCSSQSGHNTVSWYQQALGQGPQFIFQYYREEENGRGNFPPRFSGLQFPNYSSELNVNALELDDSALYLCASSSRQGAGTDTQYFGPGTRLTVL.

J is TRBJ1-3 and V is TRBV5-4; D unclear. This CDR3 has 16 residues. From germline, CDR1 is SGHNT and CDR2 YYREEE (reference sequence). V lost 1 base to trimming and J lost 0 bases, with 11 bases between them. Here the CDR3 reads CASSLQDGSSGNTIYF. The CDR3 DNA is TGTGCCAGCAGCTTGCAGGACGGGAGCTCTGGAAACACCATATATTTT. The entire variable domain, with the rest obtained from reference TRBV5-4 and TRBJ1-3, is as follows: ETGVTQSPTHLIKTRGQQVTLRCSSQSGHNTVSWYQQALGQGPQFIFQYYREEENGRGNFPPRFSGLQFPNYSSELNVNALELDDSALYLCASSLQDGSSGNTIYFGEGSWLTVV.

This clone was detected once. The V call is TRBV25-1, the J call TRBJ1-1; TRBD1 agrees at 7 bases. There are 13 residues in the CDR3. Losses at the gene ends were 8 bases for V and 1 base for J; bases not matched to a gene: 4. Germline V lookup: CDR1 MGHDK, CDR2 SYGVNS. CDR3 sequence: CASRGQWNTEAFF. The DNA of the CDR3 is TGTGCCAGCCGGGGACAGTGGAACACTGAAGCTTTCTTT. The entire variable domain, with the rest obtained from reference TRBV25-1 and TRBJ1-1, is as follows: EADIYQTPRYLVIGTGKKITLECSQTMGHDKMYWYQQDPGMELHLIHYSYGVNSTEKGDLSSESTVSRIRTEHFPLTLESARPSHTSQYLCASRGQWNTEAFFGQGTRLTVV.

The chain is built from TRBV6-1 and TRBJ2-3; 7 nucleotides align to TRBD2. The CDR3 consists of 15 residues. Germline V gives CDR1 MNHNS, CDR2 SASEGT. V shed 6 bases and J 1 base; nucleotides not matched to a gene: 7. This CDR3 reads CASSAGLAGTDTQYF. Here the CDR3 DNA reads TGTGCCAGCAGCGCCGGGCTAGCGGGCACAGATACGCAGTATTTT.

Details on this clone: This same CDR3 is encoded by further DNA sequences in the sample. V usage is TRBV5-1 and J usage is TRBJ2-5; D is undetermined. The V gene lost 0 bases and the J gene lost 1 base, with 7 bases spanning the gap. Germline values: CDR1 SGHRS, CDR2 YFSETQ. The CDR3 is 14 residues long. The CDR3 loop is CASSLVSTQETQYF. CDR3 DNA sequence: TGCGCCAGCAGCTTGGTTAGTACCCAAGAGACCCAGTACTTC.

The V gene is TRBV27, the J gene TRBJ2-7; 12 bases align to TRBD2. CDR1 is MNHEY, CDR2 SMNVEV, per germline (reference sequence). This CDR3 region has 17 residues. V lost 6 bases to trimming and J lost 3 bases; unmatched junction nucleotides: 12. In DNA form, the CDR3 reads TGTGCCAGCAGGTCATACCTAGCGGGAGGGCCAATCTACGAGCAGTACTTC. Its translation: CASRSYLAGGPIYEQYF.

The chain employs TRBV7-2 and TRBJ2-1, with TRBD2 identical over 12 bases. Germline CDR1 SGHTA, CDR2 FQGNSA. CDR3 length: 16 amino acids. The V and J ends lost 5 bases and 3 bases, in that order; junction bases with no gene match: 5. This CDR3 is CASSTRTSGIYNEQFF. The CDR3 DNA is TGTGCCAGCAGCACCAGGACTAGCGGGATCTACAATGAGCAGTTCTTC.

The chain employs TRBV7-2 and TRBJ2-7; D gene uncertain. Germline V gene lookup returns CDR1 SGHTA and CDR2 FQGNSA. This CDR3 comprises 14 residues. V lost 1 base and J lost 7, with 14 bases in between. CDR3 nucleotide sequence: TGTGCCAGCAGCTTAGTTTTAGCATTGGGGGAGCAGTACTTC. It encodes CASSLVLALGEQYF.

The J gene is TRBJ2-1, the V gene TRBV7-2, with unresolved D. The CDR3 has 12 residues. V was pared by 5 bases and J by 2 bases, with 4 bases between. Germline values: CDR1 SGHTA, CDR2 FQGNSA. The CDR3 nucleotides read TGTGCCAGCAGCCCCGCCTACAATGAGCAGTTCTTC. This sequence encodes CASSPAYNEQFF. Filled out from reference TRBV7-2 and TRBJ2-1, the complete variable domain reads GAGVSQSPSNKVTEKGKDVELRCDPISGHTALYWYRQSLGQGLEFLIYFQGNSAPDKSGLPSDRFSAERTGGSVSTLTIQRTQQEDSAVYLCASSPAYNEQFFGPGTRLTVL.

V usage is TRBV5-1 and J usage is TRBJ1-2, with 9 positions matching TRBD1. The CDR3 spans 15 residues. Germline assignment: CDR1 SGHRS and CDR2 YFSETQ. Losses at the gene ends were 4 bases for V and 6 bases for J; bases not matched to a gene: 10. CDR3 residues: CASSPSGGTGNGYTF. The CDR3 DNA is TGCGCCAGCAGCCCATCCGGCGGGACAGGGAATGGCTACACCTTC.

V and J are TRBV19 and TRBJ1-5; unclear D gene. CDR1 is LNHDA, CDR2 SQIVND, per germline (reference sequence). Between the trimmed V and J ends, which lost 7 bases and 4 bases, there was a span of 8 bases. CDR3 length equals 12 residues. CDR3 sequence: CASMARNQPQHF. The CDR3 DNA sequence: TGTGCCAGTATGGCCCGGAATCAGCCCCAGCATTTT. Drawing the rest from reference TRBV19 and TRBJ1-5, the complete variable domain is DGGITQSPKYLFRKEGQNVTLSCEQNLNHDAMYWYRQDPGQGLRLIYYSQIVNDFQKGDIAEGYSVSREKKESFPLTVTSAQKNPTAFYLCASMARNQPQHFGDGTRLSIL.

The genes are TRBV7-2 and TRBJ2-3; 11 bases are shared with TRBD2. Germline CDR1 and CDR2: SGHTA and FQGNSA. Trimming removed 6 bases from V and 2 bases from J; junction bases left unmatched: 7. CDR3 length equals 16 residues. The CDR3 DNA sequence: TGTGCCAGCAGGTCGAGGACTAGCGGGTACACAGATACGCAGTATTTT. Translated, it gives CASRSRTSGYTDTQYF.

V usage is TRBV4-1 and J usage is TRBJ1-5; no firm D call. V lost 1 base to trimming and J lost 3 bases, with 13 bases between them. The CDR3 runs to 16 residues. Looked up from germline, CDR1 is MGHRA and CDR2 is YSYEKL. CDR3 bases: TGCGCCAGCAGCCAAGCGTTGGGGTTTTACAATCAGCCCCAGCATTTT. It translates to CASSQALGFYNQPQHF.

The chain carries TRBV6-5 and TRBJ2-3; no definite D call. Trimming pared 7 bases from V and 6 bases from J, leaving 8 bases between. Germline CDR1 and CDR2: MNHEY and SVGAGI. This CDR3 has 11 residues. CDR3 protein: CASMGRDTQYF. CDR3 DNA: TGTGCCAGCATGGGCCGTGATACGCAGTATTTT.

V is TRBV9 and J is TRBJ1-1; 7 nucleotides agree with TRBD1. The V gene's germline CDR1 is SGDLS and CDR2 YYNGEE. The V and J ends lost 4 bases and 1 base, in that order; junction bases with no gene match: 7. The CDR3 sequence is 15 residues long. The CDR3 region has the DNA TGTGCCAGCAGCCCCCGACAGGGAGCGAACACTGAAGCTTTCTTT. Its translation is CASSPRQGANTEAFF. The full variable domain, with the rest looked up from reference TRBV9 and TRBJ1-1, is DSGVTQTPKHLITATGQRVTLRCSPRSGDLSVYWYQQSLDQGLQFLIQYYNGEERAKGNILERFSAQQFPDLHSELNLSSLELGDSALYFCASSPRQGANTEAFFGQGTRLTVV.

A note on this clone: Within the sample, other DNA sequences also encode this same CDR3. The CDR3 DNA reads TGTGCCAGCAGCCAGCGACAGGGAACTAATGAAAAACTGTTTTTT. Amino acids: CASSQRQGTNEKLFF. The J gene is TRBJ1-4, the V gene TRBV14, with 7 bases matching TRBD1. The CDR3 sequence is 15 residues long. CDR1 and CDR2 from the germline V gene are SGHDN and FVKESK. J lost 1 base, V lost 3 bases, and 2 bases had no gene match.

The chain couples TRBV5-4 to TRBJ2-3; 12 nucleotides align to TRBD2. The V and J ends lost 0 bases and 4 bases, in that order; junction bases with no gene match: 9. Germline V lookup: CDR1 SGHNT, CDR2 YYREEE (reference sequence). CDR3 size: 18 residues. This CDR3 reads CASSLGLAGGPIPDTQYF. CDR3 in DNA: TGTGCCAGCAGCTTGGGGCTAGCGGGAGGGCCCATCCCAGATACGCAGTATTTT.

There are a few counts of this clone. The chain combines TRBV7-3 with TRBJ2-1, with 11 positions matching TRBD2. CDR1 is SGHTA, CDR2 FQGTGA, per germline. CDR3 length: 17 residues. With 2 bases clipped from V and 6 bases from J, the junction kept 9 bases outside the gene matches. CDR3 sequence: CASSLAPLAGVANEQFF. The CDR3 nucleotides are TGTGCCAGCAGCTTAGCTCCACTAGCGGGAGTCGCCAATGAGCAGTTCTTC.

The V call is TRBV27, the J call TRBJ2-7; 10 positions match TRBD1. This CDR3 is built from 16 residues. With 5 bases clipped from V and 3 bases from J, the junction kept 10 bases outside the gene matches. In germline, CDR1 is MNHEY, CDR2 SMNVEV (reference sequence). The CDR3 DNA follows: TGTGCCAGCAGTGGAAGCGACAGGGGGCGCGACTACGAGCAGTACTTC. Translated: CASSGSDRGRDYEQYF.

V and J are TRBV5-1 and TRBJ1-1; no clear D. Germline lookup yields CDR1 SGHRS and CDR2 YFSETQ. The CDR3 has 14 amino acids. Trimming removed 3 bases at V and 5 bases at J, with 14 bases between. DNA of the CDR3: TGCGCCAGCAGCTCGGTTGGGGAGGGAACTGAAGCTTTCTTT. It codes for CASSSVGEGTEAFF.

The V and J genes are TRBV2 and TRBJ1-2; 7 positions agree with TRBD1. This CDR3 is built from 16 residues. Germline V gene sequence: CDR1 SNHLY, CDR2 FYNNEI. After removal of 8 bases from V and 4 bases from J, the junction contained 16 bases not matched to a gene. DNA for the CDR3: TGTGCCAGCCTCTCGGGACAGCTCCTATCCGCCTATGGCTACACCTTC. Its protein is CASLSGQLLSAYGYTF.

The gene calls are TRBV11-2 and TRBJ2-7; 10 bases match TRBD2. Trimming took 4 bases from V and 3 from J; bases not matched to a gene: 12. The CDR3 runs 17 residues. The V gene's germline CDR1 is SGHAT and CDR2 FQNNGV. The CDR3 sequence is CASSSDPRAGGFYEQYF. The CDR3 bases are TGTGCCAGCAGCTCCGACCCTCGAGCGGGAGGGTTCTACGAGCAGTACTTC. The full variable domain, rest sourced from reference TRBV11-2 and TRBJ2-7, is EAGVAQSPRYKIIEKRQSVAFWCNPISGHATLYWYQQILGQGPKLLIQFQNNGVVDDSQLPKDRFSAERLKGVDSTLKIQPAKLEDSAVYLCASSSDPRAGGFYEQYFGPGTRLTVT.

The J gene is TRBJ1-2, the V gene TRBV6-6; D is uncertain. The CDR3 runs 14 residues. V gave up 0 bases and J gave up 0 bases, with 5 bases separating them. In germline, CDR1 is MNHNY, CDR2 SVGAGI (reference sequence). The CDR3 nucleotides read TGTGCCAGCAGTTACTCCGACACTAACTATGGCTACACCTTC. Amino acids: CASSYSDTNYGYTF.

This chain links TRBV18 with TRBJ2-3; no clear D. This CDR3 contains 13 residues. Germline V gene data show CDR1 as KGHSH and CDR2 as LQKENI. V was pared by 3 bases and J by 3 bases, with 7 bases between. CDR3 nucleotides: TGTGCCAGCTCACCTTTAGCTACAGATACGCAGTATTTT. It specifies CASSPLATDTQYF.

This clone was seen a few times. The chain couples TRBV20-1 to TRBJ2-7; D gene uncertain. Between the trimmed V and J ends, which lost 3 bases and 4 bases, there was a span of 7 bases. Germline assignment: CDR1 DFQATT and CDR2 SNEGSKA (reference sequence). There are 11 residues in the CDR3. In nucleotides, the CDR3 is TGCAGTGCTAGGAGCGATTACGAGCAGTACTTC. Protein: CSARSDYEQYF.

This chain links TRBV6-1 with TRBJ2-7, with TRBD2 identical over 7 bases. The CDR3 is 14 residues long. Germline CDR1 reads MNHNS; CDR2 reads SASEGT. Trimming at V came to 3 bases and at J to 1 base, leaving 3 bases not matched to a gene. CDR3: CASSESGGSYEQYF. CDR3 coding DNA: TGTGCCAGCAGTGAGTCGGGGGGTTCCTACGAGCAGTACTTC.

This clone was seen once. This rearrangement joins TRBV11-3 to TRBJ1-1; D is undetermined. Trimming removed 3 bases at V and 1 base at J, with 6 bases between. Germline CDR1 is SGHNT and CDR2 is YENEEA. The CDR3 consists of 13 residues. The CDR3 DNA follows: TGTGCCAGCAGCTTCCCTCCGAACACTGAAGCTTTCTTT. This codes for CASSFPPNTEAFF. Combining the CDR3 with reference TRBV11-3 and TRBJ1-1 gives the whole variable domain EAGVVQSPRYKIIEKKQPVAFWCNPISGHNTLYWYLQNLGQGPELLIRYENEEAVDDSQLPKDRFSAERLKGVDSTLKIQPAELGDSAVYLCASSFPPNTEAFFGQGTRLTVV.

As DNA, the CDR3 is TGTGCCAGCAGCTTAGACCCTAGCGTAACCTACGAGCAGTACTTC. It is translated as CASSLDPSVTYEQYF. This sequence joins TRBV7-2 and TRBJ2-7; D possibly corresponds to TRBD2 (6 bases). CDR3 length: 15 residues. V was pared by 1 base and J by 2 bases, with 12 bases between. The germline V gene has CDR1 SGHTA and CDR2 FQGNSA.

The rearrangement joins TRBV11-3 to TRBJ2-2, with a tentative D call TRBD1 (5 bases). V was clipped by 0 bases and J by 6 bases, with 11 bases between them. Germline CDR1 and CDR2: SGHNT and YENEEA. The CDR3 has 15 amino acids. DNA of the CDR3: TGTGCCAGCAGCTTAGATCAAGGGGTTGCCGGGGAGCTGTTTTTT. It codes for CASSLDQGVAGELFF. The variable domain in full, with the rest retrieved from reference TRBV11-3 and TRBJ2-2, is EAGVVQSPRYKIIEKKQPVAFWCNPISGHNTLYWYLQNLGQGPELLIRYENEEAVDDSQLPKDRFSAERLKGVDSTLKIQPAELGDSAVYLCASSLDQGVAGELFFGEGSRLTVL.

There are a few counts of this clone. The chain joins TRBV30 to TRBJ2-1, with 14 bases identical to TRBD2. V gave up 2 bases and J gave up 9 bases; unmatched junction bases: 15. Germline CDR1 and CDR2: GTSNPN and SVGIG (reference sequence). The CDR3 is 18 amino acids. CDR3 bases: TGTGCCTGGAGTTTAATTAGAAAGACTAGCGGGAGGGCGGGTGAGCAGTTCTTC. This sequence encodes CAWSLIRKTSGRAGEQFF.

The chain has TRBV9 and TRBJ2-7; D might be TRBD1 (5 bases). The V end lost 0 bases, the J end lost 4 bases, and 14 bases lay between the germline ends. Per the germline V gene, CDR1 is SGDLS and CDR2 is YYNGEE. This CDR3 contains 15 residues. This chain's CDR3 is CASSVDDNGAYEQYF. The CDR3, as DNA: TGTGCCAGCAGCGTAGACGACAATGGGGCGTACGAGCAGTACTTC.

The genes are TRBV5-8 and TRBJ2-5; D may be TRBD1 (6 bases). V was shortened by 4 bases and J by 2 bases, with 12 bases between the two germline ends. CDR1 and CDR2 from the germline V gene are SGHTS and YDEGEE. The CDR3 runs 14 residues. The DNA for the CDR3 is TGTGCCAGCAGCGGGGGCAGGGTACAAGAGACCCAGTACTTC. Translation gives CASSGGRVQETQYF.